The 19 T cell receptor beta chains listed next were all sequenced from one sample in a study of OX40 agonist ivuxolimab in advanced cancers. Clones were sequenced by immunoSEQ multiplex PCR, and TCRdb holds only the in-frame ones, with some missing. Of approximately 15,000 clones in the sample, approximately 83% were seen once. Sample: CD4+ or CD8+ T cells sorted from blood, taken in a trial of the OX40 agonist ivuxolimab. The receptors shown here come from an adult with an advanced solid tumor such as melanoma, head and neck, liver or kidney cancer.

With regard to this clone: The junction differs from germline at one of its ends, possibly a read error. V and J are TRBV9 and TRBJ2-2, with D perhaps TRBD2 (6 bases). The CDR3 contains 17 residues. CDR1 SGDLS and CDR2 YYNGEE come from the germline V gene. For the CDR3, the DNA is TGTGCCAGCAACCTTGGGCTGAGCGTAGCGAACACCGGGGGGCTGTTTTTT. Translation: CASNLGLSVANTGGLFF.

By sample share, this clone is medium-sized (0.01 to 0.1%). The J gene is TRBJ2-5, the V gene TRBV9; TRBD1 is a possible D gene (6 bases). The germline V and J ends were trimmed by 0 bases and 3 bases, with 9 bases remaining between them. The CDR3 runs to 14 residues. Germline V lookup: CDR1 SGDLS, CDR2 YYNGEE. The CDR3 here is CASSVARGEETQYF. CDR3 sequence (DNA): TGTGCCAGCAGCGTAGCCAGGGGCGAAGAGACCCAGTACTTC.

The chain has TRBV7-9 and TRBJ1-2, with D hard to call. The CDR3 is 17 residues long. CDR1 and CDR2 from the germline V gene are SEHNR and FQNEAQ (reference sequence). Trimming cost V 4 bases and J 1 base, with 19 bases left between them. This chain's CDR3 is CASSSRAVPDNNYGYTF. CDR3 in DNA: TGTGCCAGCAGCTCCAGAGCCGTTCCGGATAATAACTATGGCTACACCTTC.

The rearrangement links TRBV28 to TRBJ2-7; the D is unclear. The germline CDR1 and CDR2 sequences are MDHEN and SYDVKM. The CDR3 has 11 residues. V dropped 3 bases and J dropped 4 bases, with 4 bases sitting between them. The CDR3 spells CASSLQYEQYF. For the CDR3, the DNA is TGTGCCAGCAGTTTGCAGTACGAGCAGTACTTC.

CDR3 protein: CASSAGTNYNEQFF. The CDR3, as DNA: TGTGCCAGCAGCGCCGGGACTAATTACAATGAGCAGTTCTTC. The chain carries TRBV9 and TRBJ2-1; the match to TRBD2 covers 7 bases. CDR3 size: 14 residues. Germline V gives CDR1 SGDLS, CDR2 YYNGEE. J gave up 4 bases and V 3 bases, and 4 bases lay outside the gene matches.

This clone was counted between two and nine times. The chain links TRBV19 to TRBJ2-2; D might be TRBD1 or TRBD2, each matching 5 bases. The length of the CDR3 is 13 residues. V was shortened by 5 bases and J by 4 bases, with 8 bases between the two germline ends. Germline CDR1 is LNHDA and CDR2 is SQIVND (reference sequence). The CDR3 DNA follows: TGTGCCAGTAGTGCAGGGAGCACCGGGGAGCTGTTTTTT. Translation: CASSAGSTGELFF. Supplemented by reference TRBV19 and TRBJ2-2, the full variable domain reads DGGITQSPKYLFRKEGQNVTLSCEQNLNHDAMYWYRQDPGQGLRLIYYSQIVNDFQKGDIAEGYSVSREKKESFPLTVTSAQKNPTAFYLCASSAGSTGELFFGEGSRLTVL.

V and J are TRBV4-3 and TRBJ2-1; no clear D gene. CDR1 and CDR2 (germline): LGHNA, YSLEER. CDR3 length: 15 amino acids. Between the trimmed V and J ends, which lost 4 bases and 0 bases, there was a span of 10 bases. CDR3 bases: TGCGCCAGCAGCCCCCGCTGGGGCTCCTACAATGAGCAGTTCTTC. It translates to CASSPRWGSYNEQFF.

V is TRBV2 and J is TRBJ2-3, with D unresolved. Per germline, CDR1 SNHLY and CDR2 FYNNEI. The CDR3 has 16 amino acids. Trimming removed 0 bases from V and 4 bases from J, with 14 bases in between. CDR3 amino acids: CASSEALLEPADTQYF. The DNA for the CDR3 is TGTGCCAGCAGTGAAGCGCTTTTAGAGCCCGCAGATACGCAGTATTTT.

CDR3 nucleotide sequence: TGTGCCAGCAGGGCGGGAGTTAATGAGCAGTTCTTC. Protein: CASRAGVNEQFF. The genes are TRBV7-2 and TRBJ2-1, with 7 bases aligning to TRBD2. CDR1 SGHTA and CDR2 FQGNSA come from the germline V gene. The J segment lost 7 bases and the V segment lost 6 bases, leaving 3 bases of the junction unmatched. This CDR3 is built from 12 residues.

J is TRBJ2-7 and V is TRBV7-6; D possibly matches TRBD1 or TRBD2 (5 bases each). Per the germline V gene, CDR1 is SGHVS and CDR2 is FNYEAQ. This CDR3 contains 14 residues. Trimming took 5 bases from V and 3 from J, leaving 14 bases between them. This chain's CDR3 is CASSLGFGGYEQYF. The CDR3 DNA reads TGTGCCAGCAGCCTCGGTTTTGGGGGCTACGAGCAGTACTTC.

V usage is TRBV7-2 and J usage is TRBJ2-7, with 12 positions matching TRBD2. V lost 5 bases, J lost 1 base, and 3 bases stayed unmatched. Germline-derived CDR1 and CDR2 are SGHTA and FQGNSA. This CDR3 has 15 residues. CDR3 sequence: CASSPTSGGSYEQYF. CDR3 in DNA: TGTGCCAGCAGCCCGACTAGCGGGGGATCCTACGAGCAGTACTTC.

Concerning this clone itself: At one end, the junction sequence differs from germline, possibly due to a read error. The gene calls are TRBV5-4 and TRBJ2-6; tentatively, D is TRBD1 (6 bases). The CDR3 runs to 16 residues. The germline gives CDR1 SGHNT, CDR2 YYREEE (reference sequence). The CDR3 DNA sequence: TGCGCCAGCAGCCAAGAGACAGGAAGCGGGGCCAACGTCCTGACTTTC. Its translation is CASSQETGSGANVLTF.

This chain uses TRBV25-1 with TRBJ2-1; D is ambiguous. V gave up 2 bases and J gave up 8 bases, with 13 bases separating them. The CDR3 length is 14 residues. CDR1 and CDR2 (germline): MGHDK, SYGVNS. This CDR3 reads CASSEPTQRDEQFF. Written as DNA, the CDR3 is TGTGCCAGCAGTGAACCCACTCAAAGGGATGAGCAGTTCTTC.

By its share, this clone is large. V gene TRBV21-1 combines with J gene TRBJ2-6. TRBV21-1 is termed a pseudogene. This CDR3 comprises 14 residues. The CDR3: CAGVTNSGANVLTF. CDR3 DNA: TGTGCGGGGGTGACTAACTCTGGGGCCAACGTCCTGACTTTC.

V is TRBV15 and J is TRBJ2-2; 9 bases fit TRBD1. CDR3 size: 15 residues. Trimming at V came to 5 bases and at J to 6 bases, leaving 7 bases not matched to a gene. Germline lookup yields CDR1 LNHNV and CDR2 YYDKDF (reference sequence). CDR3 in amino acids: CATSEDRGGAGELFF. The CDR3 DNA reads as TGTGCCACCAGCGAGGACAGGGGAGGAGCCGGGGAGCTGTTTTTT.

The chain employs TRBV15 and TRBJ2-7, with unresolved D. Germline V gene data show CDR1 as LNHNV and CDR2 as YYDKDF (reference sequence). Trimming cost V 0 bases and J 0 bases, with 15 bases left between them. CDR3 size: 17 residues. The CDR3 loop reads CATSRDYSSSSSYEQYF. The CDR3 DNA is TGTGCCACCAGCAGAGATTATTCGAGCTCAAGCTCCTACGAGCAGTACTTC.

The J gene is TRBJ2-1, the V gene TRBV7-9; TRBD1 matches 9 bases. The CDR3 has 14 residues. V lost 10 bases and J lost 8; bases outside the gene matches: 12. The germline V gene encodes CDR1 SEHNR and CDR2 FQNEAQ (reference sequence). The CDR3 protein is CATPPGQGTHEQFF. The CDR3 nucleotides are TGTGCCACCCCACCGGGACAGGGTACACATGAGCAGTTCTTC.

V gene TRBV5-6 combines with J gene TRBJ2-3; 7 bases agree with TRBD2. CDR1 and CDR2 (germline): SGHDT, YYEEEE. The junction had 14 bases not matched to a gene; V was cut back by 4 bases and J by 3 bases. The CDR3 extends over 17 amino acids. The CDR3 DNA reads TGTGCCAGCAGCGCAGGTGGGTCCAGCGGGATAACAGATACGCAGTATTTT. This codes for CASSAGGSSGITDTQYF.

V usage is TRBV4-2 and J usage is TRBJ2-5; D might be TRBD2 (6 bases). The CDR3 has 16 amino acids. V dropped 0 bases and J dropped 5 bases, with 16 bases sitting between them. CDR1 is LGHNA and CDR2 is YNFKEQ in the germline V gene. CDR3 in amino acids: CASSQELTGVRETQYF. DNA for the CDR3: TGTGCCAGCAGCCAAGAGTTGACGGGAGTGCGGGAGACCCAGTACTTC.